A selection of T cell receptor beta chains follows, all from one sample in a study of human T cells and chemical hapten exposure. A single record per CDR3 protein comes from TCRdb applying MiXCR to the RACE reads. The sample holds about 52,000 distinct CDR3 sequences, 9.9% seen once. The material sequenced was whole blood, taken in connection with sensitization to the hapten diphenylcyclopropenone (DPC). Source of these receptors: a woman aged 35 to 49 with alopecia areata. Some clones in this sample may be carry-over from other donors' samples. CDR3s include the opening cysteine and the closing phenylalanine or tryptophan. Each record gives: J gene, D gene, V gene, clone size, CDR3 DNA, CDR3 protein. The D gene is left open where the match is weak. Expanded clones are given a class, and other clones once, few, many or no size at all.

j_call: TRBJ1-5
d_call: TRBD1
v_call: TRBV7-2
clone_size: few
cdr3_nt: TGTGCCAGCAGCTTAACTGGGGACAGAAATCAGCCCCAGCATTTT
cdr3_aa: CASSLTGDRNQPQHF

j_call: TRBJ2-7
d_call: -
v_call: TRBV6-2/TRBV6-3
clone_size: few
cdr3_nt: TGTGCCAGCAGCCGAAGGGACGAGCAGTACTTC
cdr3_aa: CASSRRDEQYF

j_call: TRBJ2-6
d_call: -
v_call: TRBV28
clone_size: -
cdr3_nt: TGTGCCAGCAGTGCGGACAGCTCTGGGGCCAACGTCCTGACTTTC
cdr3_aa: CASSADSSGANVLTF

j_call: TRBJ2-3
d_call: -
v_call: TRBV5-1
clone_size: few
cdr3_nt: TGCGCCAGCAGGGACGGAGGGGGCGGAGTAGATACGCAGTATTTT
cdr3_aa: CASRDGGGGVDTQYF

j_call: TRBJ2-7
d_call: TRBD1
v_call: TRBV30
clone_size: many
cdr3_nt: TGTGCCTGGAGTGTACTTGGGACAGTATCCTACGAGCAGTACTTC
cdr3_aa: CAWSVLGTVSYEQYF

j_call: TRBJ2-5
d_call: TRBD2
v_call: TRBV7-2
clone_size: few
cdr3_nt: TGTGCCAGCAGCTTATCTTTTCCCGGGACTAGCGGGGGGGCCGGCGAGACCCAGTACTTC
cdr3_aa: CASSLSFPGTSGGAGETQYF

j_call: TRBJ2-2
d_call: -
v_call: TRBV7-3
clone_size: few
cdr3_nt: TGTGCCAGCAGCTACAACATGGGGGGAGAGCTGTTTTTT
cdr3_aa: CASSYNMGGELFF

j_call: TRBJ2-2
d_call: TRBD2
v_call: TRBV6-2/TRBV6-3
clone_size: -
cdr3_nt: TGTGCCAGCAGTCGGCCGACTAGCGGGGGCACCGGGGAGCTGTTTTTT
cdr3_aa: CASSRPTSGGTGELFF

j_call: TRBJ2-2
d_call: -
v_call: TRBV15
clone_size: few
cdr3_nt: TGTGCCACCAGCATGTGGGCCGGGGAGCTGTTTTTT
cdr3_aa: CATSMWAGELFF

j_call: TRBJ2-7
d_call: -
v_call: TRBV12-5
clone_size: many
cdr3_nt: TGTGCTAGTGGTTTGAACAGGGATTACGAGCAGTACTTC
cdr3_aa: CASGLNRDYEQYF

j_call: TRBJ1-6
d_call: -
v_call: TRBV21-1
clone_size: -
cdr3_nt: TGTGCCAGCAGCAACGATCAGGGGGGGAATTCACCCCTCCACTTT
cdr3_aa: CASSNDQGGNSPLHF

j_call: TRBJ1-2
d_call: TRBD1
v_call: TRBV3-1
clone_size: many
cdr3_nt: TGTGCCAGCAGCCTCCCGGACAGGGGTCGCGGCTACACCTTC
cdr3_aa: CASSLPDRGRGYTF

j_call: TRBJ1-2
d_call: -
v_call: TRBV2
clone_size: few
cdr3_nt: TGTGCCAGCGTCTTTTCTCCGAGCCAATATGGCTACACCTTC
cdr3_aa: CASVFSPSQYGYTF

j_call: TRBJ2-5
d_call: -
v_call: TRBV5-5
clone_size: -
cdr3_nt: TGTGCCAGCAGGAGGGGAGATCAAGAGACCCAGTACTTC
cdr3_aa: CASRRGDQETQYF

j_call: TRBJ2-2
d_call: -
v_call: TRBV7-2
clone_size: few
cdr3_nt: TGTGCCAGCAGCTTAGGCAGAAACACCGGGGAGCTGTTTTTT
cdr3_aa: CASSLGRNTGELFF

j_call: TRBJ1-2
d_call: -
v_call: TRBV5-6
clone_size: many
cdr3_nt: TGTGCCAGCAGCTTGGTCGAGCGAGGAATCTATGGCTACACCTTC
cdr3_aa: CASSLVERGIYGYTF

j_call: TRBJ1-5
d_call: -
v_call: TRBV6-5
clone_size: few
cdr3_nt: TGTGCCAGCAGTAAACAGAGCAATCAGCCCCAGCATTTT
cdr3_aa: CASSKQSNQPQHF

j_call: TRBJ1-1
d_call: -
v_call: TRBV7-7
clone_size: many
cdr3_nt: TGTGCCAGCAGCCGAGGGACTAACACTGAAGCTTTCTTT
cdr3_aa: CASSRGTNTEAFF

j_call: TRBJ1-1
d_call: TRBD1
v_call: TRBV5-1
clone_size: few
cdr3_nt: TGCGCCAGCAGCCCACGGACAGGGTCCCAGGGTATGAACACTGAAGCTTTCTTT
cdr3_aa: CASSPRTGSQGMNTEAFF

j_call: TRBJ2-3
d_call: TRBD2
v_call: TRBV4-2
clone_size: -
cdr3_nt: TGTGCCAGCAGCCCCAAGGGACTAGCGGGGGGTGGGGCAGATACGCAGTATTTT
cdr3_aa: CASSPKGLAGGGADTQYF

j_call: TRBJ2-7
d_call: TRBD2
v_call: TRBV6-5
clone_size: -
cdr3_nt: TGTGCCAGCAGTAGGACTAGCGGGGGCCGCCAGGAGCAGTACTTC
cdr3_aa: CASSRTSGGRQEQYF

j_call: TRBJ2-3
d_call: -
v_call: TRBV3-1
clone_size: few
cdr3_nt: TGTGCCAGCAGCCAAGATCAACCAGATACGCAGTATTTT
cdr3_aa: CASSQDQPDTQYF

j_call: TRBJ2-7
d_call: -
v_call: TRBV20-1
clone_size: -
cdr3_nt: TGCAGTGCTAGAGTCGGGGCCCGGCAGTACTTC
cdr3_aa: CSARVGARQYF

j_call: TRBJ2-3
d_call: TRBD2
v_call: TRBV7-3
clone_size: many
cdr3_nt: TGTGCCAGCAGCTTAAGTCTTAGCGGGGATCAAGATACGCAGTATTTT
cdr3_aa: CASSLSLSGDQDTQYF

j_call: TRBJ2-7
d_call: -
v_call: TRBV6-5
clone_size: -
cdr3_nt: TGTGCCAGCAGTTACCAAAAGGCGTACTCCTGGGAGCAGTACTTC
cdr3_aa: CASSYQKAYSWEQYF

j_call: TRBJ2-4
d_call: -
v_call: TRBV5-1
clone_size: few
cdr3_nt: TGCGCCAGCAGCTTGGGGGAACTCCTAGCCAAAAACATTCAGTACTTC
cdr3_aa: CASSLGELLAKNIQYF

j_call: TRBJ2-7
d_call: -
v_call: TRBV12-5
clone_size: many
cdr3_nt: TGTGCTAGTGGTTTGGGTACAGGGCCTGAGGAGCAGTACTTC
cdr3_aa: CASGLGTGPEEQYF

j_call: TRBJ2-6
d_call: -
v_call: TRBV9
clone_size: medium-sized
cdr3_nt: TGTGCCAGCAGCGTAGATCTTGAGGCACCCCCCGCTGGGGCCAACGTCCTGACTTTC
cdr3_aa: CASSVDLEAPPAGANVLTF

j_call: TRBJ2-1
d_call: -
v_call: TRBV5-1
clone_size: many
cdr3_nt: TGCGCCAGCAGCGCGCGGTTATGGAGCGAAAACAATGAGCAGTTCTTC
cdr3_aa: CASSARLWSENNEQFF

j_call: TRBJ2-5
d_call: -
v_call: TRBV6-6
clone_size: few
cdr3_nt: TGTGCCAGCAGTGCCCGGGGGTTGGAGACCCAGTACTTC
cdr3_aa: CASSARGLETQYF

j_call: TRBJ1-5
d_call: -
v_call: TRBV24-1
clone_size: many
cdr3_nt: TGTGCCACCAGTGATTCCCTCCAGCCCCAGCATTTT
cdr3_aa: CATSDSLQPQHF

j_call: TRBJ1-6
d_call: -
v_call: TRBV5-5
clone_size: -
cdr3_nt: TGTGCCAGCAGCTTGACCGGGACGCGATATAATTCACCCCTCCACTTT
cdr3_aa: CASSLTGTRYNSPLHF

j_call: TRBJ1-2
d_call: -
v_call: TRBV28
clone_size: -
cdr3_nt: TGTGCCAGCAGTCAAATTAAACAGGGTGACTATGGCTACACCTTC
cdr3_aa: CASSQIKQGDYGYTF

j_call: TRBJ2-7
d_call: TRBD1
v_call: TRBV11-2
clone_size: few
cdr3_nt: TGTGCCAGCAGCTTTGGGACAGGGGCCTACGAGCAGTACTTC
cdr3_aa: CASSFGTGAYEQYF

j_call: TRBJ1-6
d_call: TRBD1
v_call: TRBV20-1
clone_size: few
cdr3_nt: TGCAGTGCTAGAGTGGGACAGGGGGATTCACCCCTCCACTTT
cdr3_aa: CSARVGQGDSPLHF

j_call: TRBJ1-5
d_call: TRBD1
v_call: TRBV12-3/TRBV12-4
clone_size: -
cdr3_nt: TGTGCCAGCAGTTTAGCCCCGGACAGGTATAGCAATCAGCCCCAGCATTTT
cdr3_aa: CASSLAPDRYSNQPQHF

j_call: TRBJ1-2
d_call: -
v_call: TRBV4-3
clone_size: many
cdr3_nt: TGCGCCAGCAGCCAAGATGGGGGTGTTAACTATGGCTACACCTTC
cdr3_aa: CASSQDGGVNYGYTF

j_call: TRBJ1-2
d_call: -
v_call: TRBV5-6
clone_size: many
cdr3_nt: TGTGCCAGCACCCCTAGGGGGGTAGGCTATGGCTACACCTTC
cdr3_aa: CASTPRGVGYGYTF

j_call: TRBJ1-3
d_call: -
v_call: TRBV20-1
clone_size: many
cdr3_nt: TGCAGTGCTAACGACAGGTCTGGAAACACCATATATTTT
cdr3_aa: CSANDRSGNTIYF

j_call: TRBJ1-6
d_call: TRBD1
v_call: TRBV28
clone_size: -
cdr3_nt: TGTGCCAGCAGTTCCGAAGCTGGCGACAGGGGGCAAGATTCACCCCTCCACTTT
cdr3_aa: CASSSEAGDRGQDSPLHF

j_call: TRBJ1-1
d_call: -
v_call: TRBV9
clone_size: many
cdr3_nt: TGTGCCAGCAGCGCGGGACAAGACACTGAAGCTTTCTTT
cdr3_aa: CASSAGQDTEAFF

j_call: TRBJ1-2
d_call: -
v_call: TRBV20-1
clone_size: few
cdr3_nt: TGCAGTGCTAGAGATAGGGAGCGGGGGGCACGTGGCTACACCTTC
cdr3_aa: CSARDRERGARGYTF

j_call: TRBJ1-5
d_call: TRBD1
v_call: TRBV12-3/TRBV12-4
clone_size: few
cdr3_nt: TGTGCCAGCAGTTTAGGACAGGGGCGAGGCAATCAGCCCCAGCATTTT
cdr3_aa: CASSLGQGRGNQPQHF

j_call: TRBJ2-7
d_call: -
v_call: TRBV27
clone_size: few
cdr3_nt: TGTGCCAGTAGCCTCGGCACCACCTACGAGCAGTACTTC
cdr3_aa: CASSLGTTYEQYF

j_call: TRBJ1-1
d_call: -
v_call: TRBV6-2/TRBV6-3
clone_size: many
cdr3_nt: TGTGCCAGCAGTTACCGATCAATTAGCACTGAAGCTTTCTTT
cdr3_aa: CASSYRSISTEAFF

j_call: TRBJ2-4
d_call: -
v_call: TRBV30
clone_size: many
cdr3_nt: TGTGCCTGGAGTGTAACGGGGGCCATTAAAAACATTCAGTACTTC
cdr3_aa: CAWSVTGAIKNIQYF